Sequencing of this T cell receptor (beta chain) was carried out in a study of TIL therapy for anti-PD-1-resistant metastatic lung cancer. In the study overall: Progressing patients received lymphodepletion, expanded TIL infusion and IL-2. Tumors had a median PD-L1 proportion score of roughly 5.7%. Median tumor mutation burden was 1.5 mutations per megabase.

There are a few counts of this clone. This was the immunoSEQ v3 assay. Each library reached about 2.1 million read pairs, or roughly 4.5-6 million at deep level. Measured with immunoSEQ multiplex PCR; TCRdb has only the in-frame clones, and not every one. The repertoire consists of about 55,000 clones, with over 75% occurring once and the leading ten covering about 2.7%. The time point here: pre-treatment sample, taken before nivolumab and TIL therapy. Sequences were derived from blood, sampled at baseline. This receptor was identified in a person aged 30 to 80 with non-small cell lung cancer.

CDR3 coding DNA: TGTGCCTGGAGTGTAGCGTGGGGGCGGGGGCGGAACACCGGGGAGCTGTTTTTT. Translated: CAWSVAWGRGRNTGELFF. The chain combines TRBV30 with TRBJ2-2; TRBD2 is a possible D gene (7 bases). The CDR3 runs 18 residues. Trimming shortened V by 0 bases and J by 1 base, and 18 bases separated the two germline ends. CDR1 GTSNPN and CDR2 SVGIG come from the germline V gene (reference sequence).